The table lists the clone carrying this TCR beta chain with a count of one. As yet, its antigen is unknown. These data are taken from a study of lymphopenia after photon versus proton radiotherapy. Clones were sequenced by immunoSEQ multiplex PCR, and TCRdb holds only the in-frame ones, with some missing. This sample has about 70,000 clones, with just under 95% found just once. Overall study results and limits: Relative stability marked proton patients; photon patients lost diversity and naive cells. Post-nadir TCR diversity decline inversely tracked overall survival among those who died. Survival link was tested only in deceased patients; proton benefit remains a possibility. Post-nadir diversity loss with photons came from oligoclonal expansion, particularly CD8+ Temra cells.

The length of the CDR3 is 13 residues. The junction had 5 bases not matched to a gene; V was cut back by 4 bases and J by 8 bases. Germline V gives CDR1 MGHDK, CDR2 SYGVNS. This specimen consisted of peripheral blood, obtained from a patient treated with photon-based radiotherapy. The gene calls are TRBV25-1 and TRBJ1-2; TRBD1 matches 9 bases. The sequence came from a woman in her thirties or forties with cholangiocarcinoma. CDR3: CASSVGQGAGYTF. The CDR3, as DNA: TGTGCCAGCAGTGTGGGACAGGGTGCCGGCTACACCTTC.